A single sample is the source of the 5 T cell receptor beta chains below, sequenced in a study of shared clonotypes between healthy human individuals. Clones were sequenced by immunoSEQ multiplex PCR, and TCRdb holds only the in-frame ones, with some missing. Found here are some 200,000 clones, approximately 61% of them singletons; the top ten hold around 9.3%. The source material was memory CD4+ T cells sorted from blood. Stated subset: CD45RA-negative fraction. The receptor source for this set is a man aged 30-40 years in good health.

The chain couples TRBV2 to TRBJ1-2, with D maybe TRBD1 (5 bases). V was shortened by 4 bases and J by 4 bases, with 31 bases between the two germline ends. This CDR3 is 20 amino acids long. Per the germline V gene, CDR1 is SNHLY and CDR2 is FYNNEI. The CDR3 spells CASSGKGLSRQQFFGYGYTF. CDR3 bases: TGTGCCAGCAGTGGCAAGGGCCTCTCGAGACAGCAGTTCTTTGGCTATGGCTACACCTTC. Full variable domain (missing parts from reference TRBV2 and TRBJ1-2): EPEVTQTPSHQVTQMGQEVILRCVPISNHLYFYWYRQILGQKVEFLVSFYNNEISEKSEIFDDQFSVERPDGSNFTLKIRSTKLEDSAMYFCASSGKGLSRQQFFGYGYTFGSGTRLTVV.

The V gene is TRBV11-2, the J gene TRBJ2-1; 15 bases fit TRBD2. Trimming cost V 5 bases and J 10 bases; bases outside gene matches: 3. CDR1 and CDR2 from the germline V gene are SGHAT and FQNNGV. The CDR3 is made up of 14 amino acids. The CDR3 loop is CASSMGTSGREQFF. The DNA for the CDR3 is TGTGCCAGCAGCATGGGGACTAGCGGGAGGGAGCAGTTCTTC. The full variable domain, rest sourced from reference TRBV11-2 and TRBJ2-1, is EAGVAQSPRYKIIEKRQSVAFWCNPISGHATLYWYQQILGQGPKLLIQFQNNGVVDDSQLPKDRFSAERLKGVDSTLKIQPAKLEDSAVYLCASSMGTSGREQFFGPGTRLTVL.

This clone was recorded a few times. V and J are TRBV4-3 and TRBJ2-7; tentatively, D is TRBD2 (6 bases). The V end lost 0 bases, the J end lost 6 bases, and 12 bases lay between the germline ends. Germline V lookup: CDR1 LGHNA, CDR2 YSLEER. This CDR3 has 14 amino acids. This CDR3 is CASSQDYGGGEQYF. DNA of the CDR3: TGCGCCAGCAGCCAAGATTACGGGGGAGGCGAGCAGTACTTC.

The rearrangement links TRBV7-8 to TRBJ1-5; 7 bases match TRBD1. V lost 6 bases, J lost 5 bases, and 7 bases stayed unmatched. Germline CDR1 is SGHVS and CDR2 is FQNEAQ. The CDR3 runs 14 residues. The CDR3 here is CASSPDRAHQPQHF. The CDR3 nucleotides read TGTGCCAGCAGTCCAGACAGGGCGCATCAGCCCCAGCATTTT.

CDR3 sequence reads: CASRSNLALDYNEQFF. DNA for the CDR3: TGCGCCAGCAGATCAAACCTAGCGCTCGATTACAATGAGCAGTTCTTC. The V and J genes are TRBV5-1 and TRBJ2-1, with D maybe TRBD2 (6 bases). CDR3 length: 16 residues. Germline loops: CDR1 SGHRS, CDR2 YFSETQ. The V and J ends lost 5 bases and 4 bases respectively, with 19 bases between them.